What follows are 31 T cell receptor beta chains derived from one specimen sequenced in a study of technical replicates of blood from a few donors. Profiling relied on immunoSEQ multiplex PCR, and the TCRdb table lists in-frame clones only, not all of them. The table records approximately 94,000 clones, 90% to 96% of them present only once. Input material: T cells isolated from PBMCs. These TCRs come from a human donor in good health.

The genes are TRBV6-5 and TRBJ2-7, with 11 bases aligning to TRBD2. Germline assignment: CDR1 MNHEY and CDR2 SVGAGI. The trim removed 0 bases at V and 4 bases at J, leaving 2 bases unmatched. The CDR3 has 15 residues. CDR3 nucleotide sequence: TGTGCCAGCAGTTACTCGACTAGCGGGATGTACGAGCAGTACTTC. It translates to CASSYSTSGMYEQYF.

A remark on this clone: The junction and the germline gene differ at one end; a read error may be behind it. The chain has TRBV30 and TRBJ1-2; maybe TRBD1 (6 bases). The CDR3 length is 11 residues. Germline values: CDR1 GTSNPN, CDR2 SVGIG (reference sequence). CDR3 DNA: TGTGCCTGGAGCTTTCGCTGGGACATCTCATTC. It yields the protein CAWSFRWDISF.

J is TRBJ1-2 and V is TRBV28; 8 nucleotides align to TRBD1. Germline V gene sequence: CDR1 MDHEN, CDR2 SYDVKM. V lost 4 bases, J lost 4 bases, and 2 bases stayed unmatched. The CDR3 length is 13 residues. Here the CDR3 DNA reads TGTGCCAGCAGTTCGGGACAGGCCTATGGCTACACCTTC. This translates into CASSSGQAYGYTF.

The chain couples TRBV27 to TRBJ1-2, with unresolved D. This CDR3 is 12 amino acids long. The V end lost 8 bases, the J end lost 3 bases, and 10 bases lay between the germline ends. Germline V lookup: CDR1 MNHEY, CDR2 SMNVEV (reference sequence). The chain's CDR3 is CASFTGDYGYTF. The CDR3 coding sequence is TGTGCCAGCTTTACCGGGGACTATGGCTACACCTTC.

This sequence joins TRBV12-5 and TRBJ2-6; TRBD2 is a possible D gene (5 bases). This CDR3 comprises 16 residues. The V and J ends lost 6 bases and 0 bases respectively, with 12 bases between them. Per the germline V gene, CDR1 is LGHNT and CDR2 is FRNRAP. The CDR3 region is CASGMIGGSGANVLTF. In nucleotides, the CDR3 is TGTGCTAGTGGCATGATCGGAGGCTCTGGGGCCAACGTCCTGACTTTC.

The chain employs TRBV19 and TRBJ1-1, with 9 bases aligning to TRBD1. The CDR3 sequence is 14 residues long. Germline V gene data show CDR1 as LNHDA and CDR2 as SQIVND (reference sequence). Losses at the gene ends were 5 bases for V and 1 base for J; bases not matched to a gene: 2. CDR3 amino acids: CASSVGQGNTEAFF. As DNA, the CDR3 is TGTGCCAGTAGTGTGGGACAGGGGAACACTGAAGCTTTCTTT. Using reference TRBV19 and TRBJ1-1 for the parts outside the CDR3, the full variable domain is DGGITQSPKYLFRKEGQNVTLSCEQNLNHDAMYWYRQDPGQGLRLIYYSQIVNDFQKGDIAEGYSVSREKKESFPLTVTSAQKNPTAFYLCASSVGQGNTEAFFGQGTRLTVV.

This rearrangement joins TRBV5-5 to TRBJ2-5; D is unresolved. V was pared by 0 bases and J by 2 bases, with 11 bases between. This CDR3 is 15 amino acids long. In germline, CDR1 is SGHKS, CDR2 YYEKEE (reference sequence). CDR3 amino acids: CASSLGARLQETQYF. The CDR3 DNA is TGTGCCAGCAGCTTGGGGGCCAGGTTACAAGAGACCCAGTACTTC.

J is TRBJ2-7 and V is TRBV5-1, with TRBD2 as a possible D gene (6 bases). Germline V CDR1 and CDR2: SGHRS, YFSETQ. This CDR3 has 13 residues. Trimming shortened V by 0 bases and J by 5 bases, and 9 bases separated the two germline ends. The CDR3 here is CASSLGPGDEQYF. The CDR3 DNA reads TGCGCCAGCAGCTTGGGCCCGGGGGACGAGCAGTACTTC. Full variable domain (outside the CDR3, taken from reference TRBV5-1 and TRBJ2-7): KAGVTQTPRYLIKTRGQQVTLSCSPISGHRSVSWYQQTPGQGLQFLFEYFSETQRNKGNFPGRFSGRQFSNSRSEMNVSTLELGDSALYLCASSLGPGDEQYFGPGTRLTVT.

The CDR3: CASSGGGIYEQYF. The DNA of the CDR3 is TGTGCCAGTAGTGGTGGCGGGATCTACGAGCAGTACTTC. The rearrangement uses TRBV19 and TRBJ2-7; tentative D call: TRBD2 (6 bases). V shed 5 bases and J shed 3 bases, with 11 bases lying between them. This CDR3 has 13 amino acids. In germline, CDR1 is LNHDA, CDR2 SQIVND (reference sequence).

This clone was found a few times. The J gene is TRBJ1-1, the V gene TRBV4-1; no clear D. The germline V gene has CDR1 MGHRA and CDR2 YSYEKL. V was trimmed by 2 bases and J by 3 bases, leaving 7 bases between them. The CDR3 extends over 13 amino acids. The CDR3 nucleotides are TGCGCCAGCAGCCAAAGGAGTCACACTGAAGCTTTCTTT. Translated: CASSQRSHTEAFF.

The chain combines TRBV13 with TRBJ1-5; D remains ambiguous. The germline CDR1 and CDR2 sequences are PRHDT and FYEKMQ (reference sequence). The V end lost 1 base, the J end lost 6 bases, and 13 bases lay between the germline ends. The CDR3 spans 15 residues. The chain's CDR3 is CASSLDRGRGQPQHF. The CDR3 DNA reads as TGTGCCAGCAGCTTAGATCGGGGTCGGGGTCAGCCCCAGCATTTT.

CDR3 DNA: TGTGCCAGCTCCGCGACTAGCGGGAGCGCAGATACGCAGTATTTT. Translating it yields CASSATSGSADTQYF. V gene TRBV6-1 combines with J gene TRBJ2-3; 12 bases are a match to TRBD2. V lost 8 bases and J lost 4; bases outside the gene matches: 7. CDR3 size: 15 residues. The germline gives CDR1 MNHNS, CDR2 SASEGT.

V is TRBV10-1 and J is TRBJ2-1; TRBD2 agrees at 7 bases. CDR3 length equals 16 residues. Germline V CDR1 and CDR2: WNHNN, SYGVQD (reference sequence). After removal of 4 bases from V and 4 bases from J, the junction contained 10 bases not matched to a gene. The DNA of the CDR3 is TGCGCCAGCAGTGGCCCCGCTAGCGGTAGTTACAATGAGCAGTTCTTC. Translating gives CASSGPASGSYNEQFF.

This clone was counted once. The J gene is TRBJ2-7, the V gene TRBV4-2, with D possibly matching TRBD2 (6 bases). The CDR3 totals 14 residues. CDR1 and CDR2 from the germline V gene are LGHNA and YNFKEQ. V lost 0 bases and J 5 bases, leaving 11 bases between the germline ends. CDR3 coding DNA: TGTGCCAGCAGCCAAGAGGGGGAGGACCACGAGCAGTACTTC. Its translation: CASSQEGEDHEQYF.

The V gene is TRBV7-2, the J gene TRBJ2-7; TRBD2 agrees at 7 bases. Germline CDR1 is SGHTA and CDR2 is FQGNSA. This CDR3 is built from 15 residues. Trimming removed 3 bases from V and 4 bases from J; junction bases left unmatched: 9. In DNA, the CDR3 is TGTGCCAGCAGCTTTTGGCGGGAGATCGGGTACGAGCAGTACTTC. Residues: CASSFWREIGYEQYF.

This clone was seen only once. The chain joins TRBV7-2 to TRBJ2-5, with 10 positions matching TRBD2. V trimming: 5 bases; J trimming: 5 bases; junction bases outside the gene matches: 17. The CDR3 covers 18 residues. In germline, CDR1 is SGHTA, CDR2 FQGNSA. The DNA for the CDR3 is TGTGCCAGCAGCCCACCGGGTCTAGCGGGAGTTTGGTGGGAGACCCAGTACTTC. Translated: CASSPPGLAGVWWETQYF.

The chain recombines TRBV27 with TRBJ1-1, with D possibly TRBD1 on 5 matching bases. Trimming removed 2 bases from V and 1 base from J, with 11 bases in between. Germline assignment: CDR1 MNHEY and CDR2 SMNVEV (reference sequence). The CDR3 is made up of 15 amino acids. Here the CDR3 DNA reads TGTGCCAGCAGTTTAGTCGGAACAGGGAACACTGAAGCTTTCTTT. This translates into CASSLVGTGNTEAFF.

The V gene is TRBV6-5, the J gene TRBJ2-5; D unresolved. Trimming removed 4 bases at V and 2 bases at J, with 8 bases between. Germline V gene data show CDR1 as MNHEY and CDR2 as SVGAGI. CDR3 size: 13 residues. CDR3 in DNA: TGTGCCAGCAGTTGGAGAACACAAGAGACCCAGTACTTC. The encoded protein is CASSWRTQETQYF.

V usage is TRBV9 and J usage is TRBJ2-1, with 9 bases fitting TRBD1. V lost 3 bases and J lost 10; bases outside the gene matches: 8. CDR1 SGDLS and CDR2 YYNGEE come from the germline V gene. The CDR3 loop spans 14 amino acids. The CDR3 loop is CASSAVQGAGEQFF. The CDR3 DNA reads as TGTGCCAGCAGCGCCGTACAGGGGGCAGGGGAGCAGTTCTTC. Full variable domain (missing parts from reference TRBV9 and TRBJ2-1): DSGVTQTPKHLITATGQRVTLRCSPRSGDLSVYWYQQSLDQGLQFLIQYYNGEERAKGNILERFSAQQFPDLHSELNLSSLELGDSALYFCASSAVQGAGEQFFGPGTRLTVL.

The chain employs TRBV4-3 and TRBJ1-2; 8 nucleotides agree with TRBD1. V gave up 3 bases and J gave up 1 base; unmatched junction bases: 4. This CDR3 comprises 15 residues. Germline-derived CDR1 and CDR2 are LGHNA and YSLEER. The CDR3 sequence: CASSQADRDNYGYTF. The CDR3 DNA follows: TGCGCCAGCAGCCAGGCGGACAGGGATAACTATGGCTACACCTTC.

The chain couples TRBV29-1 to TRBJ1-1, with 7 nucleotides matching TRBD1. This CDR3 comprises 12 residues. Germline CDR1 reads SQVTM; CDR2 reads ANQGSEA. The CDR3 here is CSGQETPSEAFF. The CDR3 DNA follows: TGCAGTGGACAGGAGACCCCTTCCGAAGCTTTCTTT.

The chain carries TRBV11-3 and TRBJ2-7; D possibly corresponds to TRBD2 (6 bases). V was cut by 4 bases and J by 5 bases, with 9 bases left in between. The CDR3 is made up of 12 amino acids. From germline, CDR1 is SGHNT and CDR2 YENEEA. The chain's CDR3 is CASSWGLNEQYF. In nucleotides, the CDR3 is TGTGCCAGCAGCTGGGGACTGAACGAGCAGTACTTC.

This chain links TRBV11-1 with TRBJ1-1, with 12 bases fitting TRBD1. Germline CDR1 SGHAT, CDR2 FQDESV (reference sequence). V was pared by 5 bases and J by 4 bases, with 5 bases of the junction left unmatched. This CDR3 is 15 amino acids long. The CDR3 is CASSVGTGGLTEAFF. Here the CDR3 DNA reads TGTGCCAGCAGCGTGGGGACAGGGGGCCTCACTGAAGCTTTCTTT.

This clone was seen once. V and J are TRBV5-8 and TRBJ2-5; TRBD1 matches 7 bases. With 2 bases clipped from V and 4 bases from J, the junction kept 14 bases outside the gene matches. Germline V gene lookup returns CDR1 SGHTS and CDR2 YDEGEE. The CDR3 runs to 17 residues. DNA of the CDR3: TGTGCCAGCAGCTTCCTTCTTGCCGTGGGACAGAGAGAGACCCAGTACTTC. This translates into CASSFLLAVGQRETQYF.

V is TRBV2 and J is TRBJ2-3; TRBD2 aligns across 7 bases. The CDR3 is 16 residues long. With V trimmed by 6 bases and J by 0 bases, 9 bases remained unmatched. The germline CDR1 and CDR2 sequences are SNHLY and FYNNEI. The CDR3, as DNA: TGTGCCAGCAGACTTTCGCGGGGGATGAGCACAGATACGCAGTATTTT. Protein product: CASRLSRGMSTDTQYF.

The V and J genes are TRBV7-9 and TRBJ2-2, with 14 bases aligning to TRBD2. The CDR3 has 17 residues. V shed 5 bases, J shed 6 bases, and the junction held 8 bases outside the gene matches. Germline CDR1 and CDR2: SEHNR and FQNEAQ (reference sequence). CDR3 coding DNA: TGTGCCAGCAGCACCCTGGGACTAGCGGGAGTACCCGGGGAGCTGTTTTTT. Translated: CASSTLGLAGVPGELFF.

This chain links TRBV2 with TRBJ2-2; a possible D gene is TRBD1 (5 bases). The germline CDR1 and CDR2 sequences are SNHLY and FYNNEI. This CDR3 has 12 residues. Trimming removed 8 bases from V and 3 bases from J, with 7 bases in between. The CDR3 sequence is CASRQYTGELFF. The CDR3 nucleotides are TGTGCCAGCCGACAGTACACCGGGGAGCTGTTTTTT.

The chain couples TRBV11-2 to TRBJ2-7; 9 bases agree with TRBD1. This CDR3 has 16 amino acids. The germline V gene has CDR1 SGHAT and CDR2 FQNNGV. The V and J ends lost 1 base and 3 bases, in that order; junction bases with no gene match: 7. Here the CDR3 reads CASSLVLGQGNYEQYF. The CDR3 coding sequence is TGTGCCAGCAGCTTAGTTTTGGGACAGGGAAACTACGAGCAGTACTTC.

The chain carries TRBV29-1 and TRBJ1-2, with D perhaps matching TRBD1 (5 bases). The CDR3 is made up of 12 amino acids. V was clipped by 2 bases and J by 7 bases, with 11 bases between them. Per the germline V gene, CDR1 is SQVTM and CDR2 is ANQGSEA. The CDR3 region is CSVEFFGAGYTF. DNA for the CDR3: TGCAGCGTTGAATTTTTTGGGGCTGGCTACACCTTC.

The gene calls are TRBV5-6 and TRBJ1-2; TRBD1 matches 7 bases. V dropped 1 base and J dropped 2; count of bases not matched to a gene: 14. The CDR3 has 18 residues. CDR1 SGHDT and CDR2 YYEEEE come from the germline V gene. CDR3 coding DNA: TGTGCCAGCAGCTTGCCCCCAAATGCGGGACAGAGAAACTATGGCTACACCTTC. Protein: CASSLPPNAGQRNYGYTF.

The rearrangement uses TRBV6-5 and TRBJ1-1, with a possible D match to TRBD1 (5 bases). The CDR3 contains 15 residues. Germline CDR1 is MNHEY and CDR2 is SVGAGI. The V end lost 0 bases, the J end lost 0 bases, and 8 bases lay between the germline ends. CDR3 bases: TGTGCCAGCAGTTACTCGACAGTTATGAACACTGAAGCTTTCTTT. As protein: CASSYSTVMNTEAFF.